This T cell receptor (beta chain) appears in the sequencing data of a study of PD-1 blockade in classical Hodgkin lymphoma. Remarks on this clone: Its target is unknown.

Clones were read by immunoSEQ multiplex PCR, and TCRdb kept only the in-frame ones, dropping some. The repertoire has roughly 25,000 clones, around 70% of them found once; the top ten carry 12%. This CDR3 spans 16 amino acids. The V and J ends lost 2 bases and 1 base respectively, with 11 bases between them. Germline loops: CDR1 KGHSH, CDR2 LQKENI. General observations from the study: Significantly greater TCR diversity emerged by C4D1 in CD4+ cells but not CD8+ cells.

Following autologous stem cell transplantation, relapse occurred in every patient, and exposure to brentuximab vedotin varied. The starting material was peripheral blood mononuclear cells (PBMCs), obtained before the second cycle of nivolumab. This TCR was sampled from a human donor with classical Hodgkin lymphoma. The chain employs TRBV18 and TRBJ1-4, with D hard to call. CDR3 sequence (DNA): TGTGCCAGCTCACCAAGGAGCAGAGAAACTAATGAAAAACTGTTTTTT. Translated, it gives CASSPRSRETNEKLFF.